The next 31 T cell receptor beta chains were all read from a single sample in a study of monozygotic twins with inflammatory bowel disease. From its re-call of the 5' RACE reads, TCRdb lists each CDR3 protein once, without DNA. The sample has approximately 160,000 distinct CDR3 sequences, and its top ten clones hold roughly 7.4%. Sequencing was done on a sample of blood. The receptor source for this set is a human donor with ulcerative colitis or Crohn's disease, or a healthy co-twin of an affected twin (not recorded which).

The genes are TRBV11-2 and TRBJ2-1; checking the TCRdb D call of TRBD1 is not possible without DNA. This CDR3 is 14 amino acids long. CDR1 SGHAT and CDR2 FQNNGV come from the germline V gene. This chain's CDR3 is CASSLGSSGTSPFF.

The gene calls are TRBV12-3 or TRBV12-4 and TRBJ1-2. The CDR3 has 14 residues. Here the CDR3 reads CASSQSLGDYGYTF.

The V and J genes are TRBV6-7 and TRBJ2-7; TCRdb indicates TRBD1, and absent DNA this call remains unverified. TRBV6-7 is designated an ORF whose function remains uncertain. CDR3 size: 14 residues. CDR3 in amino acids: CASSYGQGPSEQYF.

This chain uses TRBV20-1 with TRBJ2-1; TCRdb's assignment of TRBD2 cannot be checked, as there is no DNA. The CDR3 sequence is 16 residues long. Per the germline V gene, CDR1 is DFQATT and CDR2 is SNEGSKA (reference sequence). CDR3 protein: CSARIPQKQREGPKFF.

The rearrangement links TRBV5-1 to TRBJ2-1; the TCRdb D gene call, TRBD1, has no DNA to confirm it. Germline assignment: CDR1 SGHRS and CDR2 YFSETQ. The CDR3 spans 15 residues. CDR3 residues: CASSLDFGTPNEQFF.

The genes are TRBV23-1 and TRBJ2-1; TCRdb indicates TRBD2, and absent DNA this call remains unverified. TRBV23-1 is reported as an ORF; its role is uncertain. The CDR3 has 15 residues. CDR3 region: CASSQWGLSNNEQFF.

The rearrangement links TRBV4-2 to TRBJ2-3; the D call from TCRdb, TRBD2, cannot be confirmed without DNA. The CDR3 has 17 amino acids. The germline gives CDR1 LGHNA, CDR2 YNFKEQ. Here the CDR3 reads CASSQVGAGGFADTQYF.

V usage is TRBV7-2 and J usage is TRBJ1-3; TCRdb selects TRBD1, and the lack of DNA leaves this call unchecked. CDR3 length: 14 residues. Germline V gene data show CDR1 as SGHTA and CDR2 as FQGNSA. The CDR3 region is CASSVALSGDTIYF. Together with reference TRBV7-2 and TRBJ1-3, the CDR3 gives the full variable domain: GAGVSQSPSNKVTEKGKDVELRCDPISGHTALYWYRQSLGQGLEFLIYFQGNSAPDKSGLPSDRFSAERTGGSVSTLTIQRTQQEDSAVYLCASSVALSGDTIYFGEGSWLTVV.

The chain recombines TRBV6-1 with TRBJ2-3; no DNA is available, so the TRBD2 call from TCRdb remains unchecked. The germline gives CDR1 MNHNS, CDR2 SASEGT. The length of the CDR3 is 16 residues. CDR3: CASSLRLAGGQDTQYF.

The chain joins TRBV6-5 to TRBJ2-1; as DNA is missing, the TRBD1 call by TCRdb cannot be tested. This CDR3 is 11 amino acids long. In germline, CDR1 is MNHEY, CDR2 SVGAGI. The CDR3 loop reads CASSTQGEQFF.

This sequence joins TRBV20-1 and TRBJ2-7. Germline V gives CDR1 DFQATT, CDR2 SNEGSKA (reference sequence). The CDR3 is made up of 14 amino acids. The CDR3: CSARDTRTSGEQYF.

J is TRBJ2-5 and V is TRBV24-1. The CDR3 has 13 residues. The germline gives CDR1 KGHDR, CDR2 SFDVKD. The CDR3 here is CATSDPIGETQYF.

This chain links TRBV9 with TRBJ2-1. CDR1 and CDR2 (germline): SGDLS, YYNGEE. The length of the CDR3 is 14 residues. CDR3 region: CASSVDGSYNEQFF. The variable domain in full, completed from reference TRBV9 and TRBJ2-1, reads DSGVTQTPKHLITATGQRVTLRCSPRSGDLSVYWYQQSLDQGLQFLIQYYNGEERAKGNILERFSAQQFPDLHSELNLSSLELGDSALYFCASSVDGSYNEQFFGPGTRLTVL.

The CDR3 loop is CASSLELRDTQYF. The genes are TRBV5-1 and TRBJ2-3. This CDR3 comprises 13 residues. Germline values: CDR1 SGHRS, CDR2 YFSETQ.

The chain is built from TRBV7-9 and TRBJ1-2; the TCRdb D gene call, TRBD1, has no DNA to confirm it. This CDR3 is built from 16 residues. The germline gives CDR1 SEHNR, CDR2 FQNEAQ (reference sequence). The CDR3 loop is CASSSGTGGANYGYTF.

This chain uses TRBV5-6 with TRBJ1-4. The CDR3 is 14 amino acids. Germline assignment: CDR1 SGHDT and CDR2 YYEEEE. This chain's CDR3 is CASSLGPDNEKLFF.

The V call is TRBV20-1, the J call TRBJ1-5; the D gene TCRdb calls, TRBD1, cannot be checked with no DNA. CDR1 is DFQATT, CDR2 SNEGSKA, per germline (reference sequence). CDR3 length: 16 amino acids. The CDR3 loop reads CSALRTGERRNQPQHF.

The rearrangement uses TRBV20-1 and TRBJ1-1. The CDR3 totals 11 residues. The germline V gene has CDR1 DFQATT and CDR2 SNEGSKA (reference sequence). CDR3 protein: CSARSVNEAFF.

The V call is TRBV7-2, the J call TRBJ2-5; TCRdb's D gene call, TRBD1, goes unchecked for lack of DNA. The CDR3 runs to 16 residues. Germline V CDR1 and CDR2: SGHTA, FQGNSA. CDR3 in amino acids: CASRPDGGVGQETQYF.

The chain combines TRBV6-1 with TRBJ2-6. The CDR3 contains 14 residues. Germline V lookup: CDR1 MNHNS, CDR2 SASEGT. CDR3: CASEAFSGANVLTF.

This chain connects TRBV6-5 to TRBJ2-3; TCRdb calls TRBD1, which cannot be checked without DNA. Germline CDR1 MNHEY, CDR2 SVGAGI. The CDR3 is 15 residues long. This chain's CDR3 is CASSYWRGGTDTQYF.

The chain links TRBV20-1 to TRBJ1-2; TCRdb designates TRBD1, a call that cannot be tested without DNA. CDR3 length: 13 amino acids. In germline, CDR1 is DFQATT, CDR2 SNEGSKA (reference sequence). CDR3 sequence reads: CSARPQGQYGYTF.

V is TRBV4-1 and J is TRBJ2-3. CDR3 length equals 14 residues. Germline lookup yields CDR1 MGHRA and CDR2 YSYEKL. The CDR3 loop reads CASSQVSFTDTQYF.

This rearrangement joins TRBV6-1 to TRBJ1-2; absent DNA, TCRdb's TRBD1 call cannot be checked. Germline values: CDR1 MNHNS, CDR2 SASEGT. The CDR3 consists of 16 residues. The CDR3 sequence: CASSERTGGTNYGYTF.

This rearrangement joins TRBV7-6 to TRBJ2-1; TCRdb gives TRBD1 as the D gene, but with no DNA this cannot be confirmed. CDR1 and CDR2 (germline): SGHVS, FNYEAQ. There are 14 residues in the CDR3. This CDR3 reads CASRGRGLPDEQFF.

V usage is TRBV20-1 and J usage is TRBJ2-2; TCRdb reports TRBD2, a call that lacks DNA to check it against. The germline CDR1 and CDR2 sequences are DFQATT and SNEGSKA (reference sequence). The CDR3 has 15 residues. The CDR3 protein is CSAAGTSGFVGELFF.

The chain joins TRBV4-1 to TRBJ2-2; the TCRdb D gene call, TRBD1, has no DNA to confirm it. This CDR3 comprises 16 residues. Per germline, CDR1 MGHRA and CDR2 YSYEKL. The CDR3 spells CASSHGLTGGTGELFF.

The CDR3 protein is CASSLPPGLVEYNEQFF. The chain combines TRBV12-3 or TRBV12-4 with TRBJ2-1; there is no DNA to check the TCRdb D call of TRBD2. There are 17 residues in the CDR3.

J is TRBJ2-7 and V is TRBV20-1; the TCRdb call, TRBD1, lacks DNA for checking. There are 13 residues in the CDR3. Looked up from germline, CDR1 is DFQATT and CDR2 is SNEGSKA (reference sequence). The CDR3: CSITGGLGAEQYF.

The chain employs TRBV27 and TRBJ2-1; TCRdb gives TRBD2 as the D gene, but with no DNA this cannot be confirmed. CDR3 length equals 15 residues. The germline V gene encodes CDR1 MNHEY and CDR2 SMNVEV (reference sequence). The CDR3 loop reads CASSGWLAGHNEQFF.

This chain links TRBV5-1 with TRBJ2-2; TCRdb's D gene call, TRBD1, goes unchecked for lack of DNA. Germline V CDR1 and CDR2: SGHRS, YFSETQ. There are 15 residues in the CDR3. The CDR3 loop is CASSFLPTGSGELFF.